This TCR beta chain came from a study of tumor-infiltrating lymphocytes in localized non-small cell lung cancer. Study background: The cohort mixed smokers and never-smokers, several histologies, and some post-neoadjuvant-chemotherapy samples. Tumor tissue and non-adjacent uninvolved lung came from each patient. Points from the study as a whole: Not all patients were TCR sequenced, owing to tissue quantity. TCRbeta sequencing showed higher T cell infiltration in tumors than uninvolved lung.

CDR3 length: 15 amino acids. Germline assignment: CDR1 SGHRS and CDR2 YFSETQ. With 2 bases clipped from V and 4 bases from J, the junction kept 4 bases outside the gene matches. Method: immunoSEQ multiplex PCR; TCRdb's copy keeps in-frame clones and lacks some. Altogether thousands of clones are present, roughly three quarters being singletons, with the ten largest covering about 5%. In regard to this clone: Its target is not known.

The chain combines TRBV5-1 with TRBJ2-5; 11 positions agree with TRBD2. Sequences were obtained from uninvolved lung tissue not adjacent to the tumor. This TCR derives from a human donor with non-small cell lung cancer. CDR3 nucleotide sequence: TGCGCCAGCAGCTTTAGCGGGGGGGCTAGAGAGACCCAGTACTTC. Protein: CASSFSGGARETQYF.